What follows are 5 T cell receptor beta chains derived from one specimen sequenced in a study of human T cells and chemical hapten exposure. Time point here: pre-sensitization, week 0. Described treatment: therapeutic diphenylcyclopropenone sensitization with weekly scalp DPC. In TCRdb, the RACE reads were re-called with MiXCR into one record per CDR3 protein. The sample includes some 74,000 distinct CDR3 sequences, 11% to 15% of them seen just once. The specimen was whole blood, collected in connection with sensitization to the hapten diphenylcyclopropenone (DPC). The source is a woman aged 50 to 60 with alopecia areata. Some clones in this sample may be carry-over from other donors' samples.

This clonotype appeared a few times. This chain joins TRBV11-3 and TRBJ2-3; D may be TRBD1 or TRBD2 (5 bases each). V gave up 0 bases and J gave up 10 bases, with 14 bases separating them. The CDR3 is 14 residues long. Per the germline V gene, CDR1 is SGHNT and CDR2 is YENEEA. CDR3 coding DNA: TGTGCCAGCAGCTTAGAGGGACGGTTTAGCGCGCAGTATTTT. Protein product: CASSLEGRFSAQYF.

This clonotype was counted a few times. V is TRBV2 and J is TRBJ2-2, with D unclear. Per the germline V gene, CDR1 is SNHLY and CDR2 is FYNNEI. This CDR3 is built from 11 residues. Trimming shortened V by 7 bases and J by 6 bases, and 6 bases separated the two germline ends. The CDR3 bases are TGTGCCAGCACCCAATCCGGGGAGCTGTTTTTT. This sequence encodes CASTQSGELFF.

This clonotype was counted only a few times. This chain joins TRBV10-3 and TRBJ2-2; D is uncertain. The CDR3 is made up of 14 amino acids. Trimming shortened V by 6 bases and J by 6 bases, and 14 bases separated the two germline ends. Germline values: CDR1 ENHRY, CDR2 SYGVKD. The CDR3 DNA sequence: TGTGCCATCAGAGGGAATGCGGAAGCCGGGGAGCTGTTTTTT. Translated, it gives CAIRGNAEAGELFF.

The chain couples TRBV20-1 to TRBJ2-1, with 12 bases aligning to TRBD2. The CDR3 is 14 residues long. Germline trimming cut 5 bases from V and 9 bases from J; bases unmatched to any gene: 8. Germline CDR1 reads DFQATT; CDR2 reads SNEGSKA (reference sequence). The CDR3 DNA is TGCAGTGCTCAAATGACTAGCGGGAGAGTTGAGCAGTTCTTC. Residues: CSAQMTSGRVEQFF.

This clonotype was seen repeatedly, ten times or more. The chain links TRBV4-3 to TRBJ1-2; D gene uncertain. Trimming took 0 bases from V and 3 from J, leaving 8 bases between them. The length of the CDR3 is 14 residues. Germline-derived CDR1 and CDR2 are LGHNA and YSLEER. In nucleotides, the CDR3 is TGCGCCAGCAGCCAAGATCTAACGGACTATGGCTACACCTTC. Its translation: CASSQDLTDYGYTF.